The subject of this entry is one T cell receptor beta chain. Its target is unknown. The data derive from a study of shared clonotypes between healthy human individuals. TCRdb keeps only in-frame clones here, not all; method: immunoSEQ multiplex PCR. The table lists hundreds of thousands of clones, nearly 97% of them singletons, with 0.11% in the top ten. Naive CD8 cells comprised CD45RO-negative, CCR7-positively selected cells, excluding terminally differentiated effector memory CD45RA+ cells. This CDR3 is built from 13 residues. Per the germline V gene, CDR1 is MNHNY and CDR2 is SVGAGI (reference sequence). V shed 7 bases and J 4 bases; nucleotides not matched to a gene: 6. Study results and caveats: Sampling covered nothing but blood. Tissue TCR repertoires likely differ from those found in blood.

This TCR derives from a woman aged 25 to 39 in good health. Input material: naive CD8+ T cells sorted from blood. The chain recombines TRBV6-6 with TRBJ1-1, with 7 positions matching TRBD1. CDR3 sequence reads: CASTETGVTEAFF. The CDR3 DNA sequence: TGTGCCAGCACCGAAACAGGGGTCACTGAAGCTTTCTTT.